The sequence of this T cell receptor beta chain was determined in a study of T-cell memory formation after mild COVID-19. About the study: Largely donor-specific TCR clusters were found. Study-level points and caveats: Contracting clones from day 15 to 85 showed balanced CD4/CD8; later expanders favored CD4+.

V lost 6 bases to trimming and J lost 3 bases; unmatched junction nucleotides: 9. There are 15 residues in the CDR3. Per germline, CDR1 DFQATT and CDR2 SNEGSKA (reference sequence). TCRdb re-called the 5' RACE reads with MiXCR, one entry per CDR3 protein. The table has hundreds of thousands of distinct CDR3 sequences, about a sixth seen once; the top ten hold 12%. This clonotype was recorded many times. Its matching antigen is unknown. The sequence was obtained from an adult woman who had mild COVID-19 (a few samples of this study predate the infection). Cell type and time point are not known. The chain joins TRBV20-1 to TRBJ2-1, with TRBD2 matching 9 bases. What was sequenced was PBMCs or a T cell subset sorted from them (not recorded which). CDR3 protein: CSASPEAGGYNEQFF. In DNA form, the CDR3 reads TGCAGTGCCAGCCCCGAAGCGGGAGGCTACAATGAGCAGTTCTTC.